The sequence of this TCR beta chain was determined in a study of shared clonotypes between healthy human individuals (TCRdb year 2020). Study-wide context: Two women and a few men aged 18 to 49 years were included in the cohort. For each donor, CD4 naive and CD4 memory were each given three plates, CD8 naive was given two plates, and CD8 memory was given one plate. To estimate repertoire size and how much clonotypes are shared between individuals, the study performed deep sequencing of blood TCR repertoires from a few healthy adults. To increase sequencing depth and limit assay-specific biases, TCR repertoire library preparation and sequencing were carried out by different laboratories using diverse techniques. Per donor, leukapheresis produced somewhere between about 0.8 and 9 billion PBMCs. Overall study outcomes, separate from this receptor: Sampling was limited to blood, and TCR repertoires in tissue likely differ from TCR repertoires in blood. About 5% of naive CD4, approximately 3.7% of naive CD8, approximately 2.2% of memory CD4, and 0.4% of memory CD8 clonotypes were shared across several donors. Rarefaction of sorted-subset datasets indicated incomplete sequencing despite the large sequencing depth. Clonotypes shared by all four sorted-subset donors showed higher generation probabilities than non-shared clonotypes. Based on pairwise subsampling, the degree of clonotype sharing among donors was expected to be affected by sequencing depth. Estimated clonotype richness was generally larger for naive than for memory subsets. The small number of donors limited the genetic and exposure-history diversity represented.

The donors were healthy, HIV-negative adults with no recently reported acute infections or vaccinations. All donors were Caucasian adults living in Nashville, Tennessee, USA. CD4+ T cells were enriched by magnetic negative selection; naive cells were then positively selected on CD45RA, and the negative fraction formed the memory subset. Blood was collected by leukapheresis, and PBMCs were isolated by Ficoll-Histopaque density gradient centrifugation and then cryopreserved in liquid nitrogen vapor phase. Analytical flow cytometry was used to check the purity and quantity of every magnetically sorted T cell population. Genomic DNA was isolated from every sorted fraction and measured by UV absorbance on a Nanodrop 2000c. For this chain, trimming is 3 bases at the V end and 0 bases at the J end, and the number of junction bases without a gene match is 4. The germline V gene supplies CDR1 SGDLS and CDR2 YYNGEE. Reading from cysteine to phenylalanine, the CDR3 counts 15 amino acids. Only the CDR3 DNA stays, 45 bases, in frame from base 1.

For this clone: Its antigen target is currently unknown. No much larger clone is present one base from it, and per-base qualities are unavailable.

Using the deep immunoSEQ assay, TCR CDR3 regions were amplified from genomic DNA by multiplex PCR. Genomic DNA extracted from each cell subset was distributed evenly over all wells of several immunoSEQ 96-well plates, and each plate served as one replicate. For sorted subsets, roughly 200 ng of genomic DNA, equivalent to some 30,000 T cell genomes, went into each replicate PCR. Purified libraries were quantified with a Qubit 3.0 fluorometer, sized on a Bioanalyzer 2100, and re-quantified with the KAPA Library Quantification kit. Each immunoSEQ 96-well plate was sequenced on its own single-read 150-cycle Illumina NextSeq 550 flow cell. The published analysis was carried out like this. Because the immunoSEQ output included only junctional sequences and no quality scores, the filtering could not be the same as the filtering used for full-length reads. Sequences were annotated with PyIR, a Python wrapper for IgBLAST v1.9, and V/J genes and CDR3 were assigned using IMGT germline references. Reads were filtered out if the reads had weak V/J assignments (E-value above 1e-6), no CDR3, stop codons, out-of-frame junctions, or ambiguous translated residues. V3J clonotypes were defined as sequences sharing an identical inferred V gene, J gene, and CDR3 amino acid sequence. Percentage overlap between repertoires was calculated by dividing the number of shared unique clonotypes by the size of the smaller repertoire. Richness of each repertoire was evaluated using RTK rarefaction, the Chao1 estimator, and Recon v2.1 estimates of unobserved clonotypes. Generation probabilities for all TCRbeta clonotypes obtained by the gDNA method from a few donors were computed using OLGA. TCRdb took over this immuneACCESS table, retaining in-frame rearrangements with V and J assigned. Such tables are incomplete; in checked studies, under half of the missing clones stem from an unresolved V gene, and the remainder is unexplained. The V and J calls and clone size were taken over from that table, and D and trimming were inferred from the DNA. Across this sample there are 800,000 to 1,200,000 clones, with around 78% seen only once. The ten largest clones capture 0.52% of the sample.

This receptor chain uses TRBV9 and TRBJ2-7; TRBD2 lines up with 9 middle nucleotides. The sequence was obtained from a man aged 18 to 29 in good health. Some clones in this sample may be carry-over from other donors' samples. The sample taken for sequencing was memory CD4+ T cells from PBMCs. The cell subset or site label of this sample denotes: CD45RA-negative fraction. In nucleotides, the sequence is TGTGCCAGCAGCGGGAGCGGGAGGACCTCCTACGAGCAGTACTTC. Its coded protein is CASSGSGRTSYEQYF.